Following are 29 T cell receptor beta chains from one sample sequenced in a study of tissue T cells after allogeneic stem cell transplantation. Using immunoSEQ multiplex PCR, the repertoire was profiled, and TCRdb retains in-frame clones only, with some absent. The profile shows about 9,000 clones, 36% of them singletons. Time point noted: mouse harvest day 14 after allogeneic transplant. Mouse grafts combined 10^7 T-cell-depleted bone marrow cells with 10^6 splenic CD5+ T cells. Sequencing used skin. These receptors were taken from a female BALB/c mouse given C57BL/6 T cells with graft-versus-host disease after an allogeneic hematopoietic cell transplant.

About this clone: Gene names and germline refer to mouse. Read coverage stops 1 residue before the CDR3 terminus; the germline J gene supplies the remainder. The V call is TRBV26, the J call TRBJ2-5; 7 bases map to TRBD1. The CDR3 totals 15 residues. CDR1 KGHPV and CDR2 FQNQEV come from the germline V gene (reference sequence). Trimming cost V 0 bases and J 2 bases; bases outside gene matches: 2. The part of the CDR3 DNA that was read is TGTGCCAGCAGTCTGTCGCCAGGGGGCCAAGACACCCAGTAC. Residues: CASSLSPGGQDTQY. The complete CDR3 protein is CASSLSPGGQDTQYF.

Worth noting for this clone: The gene symbols are mouse symbols. The DNA ends 1 residue before the CDR3 does, and the rest of the CDR3 is filled in from the germline J gene. This chain links TRBV19 with TRBJ1-2; 7 bases map to TRBD1. Germline trimming cut 3 bases from V and 0 bases from J; bases unmatched to any gene: 2. CDR3 size: 14 residues. Germline values: CDR1 FNHDT, CDR2 SITEND (reference sequence). CDR3: CASSRQGANSDYTF. CDR3 DNA, as far as it was read: TGTGCCAGCAGTAGACAGGGTGCAAACTCCGACTACACC. The full variable domain, in which reference TRBV19 and TRBJ1-2 provide the parts outside the CDR3, is GGIITQTPKFLIGQEGQKLTLKCQQNFNHDTMYWYRQDSGKGLRLIYYSITENDLQKGDLSEGYDASREKKSSFSLTVTSAQKNEMAVFLCASSRQGANSDYTFGSGTRLLVI.

With respect to this clone: Genes here carry mouse names. From the germline J gene comes the end of the CDR3, since the read stops 1 residue before it. The gene calls are TRBV19 and TRBJ2-7, with TRBD2 matching over 10 bases. This CDR3 has 14 amino acids. V trimming: 0 bases; J trimming: 3 bases; junction bases outside the gene matches: 0. CDR1 and CDR2 from the germline V gene are FNHDT and SITEND (reference sequence). The chain's CDR3 is CASSIGTGGYEQYF. The part of the CDR3 DNA that was read is TGTGCCAGCAGTATAGGGACTGGGGGCTATGAACAGTAC.

This clone appeared a few times. Mouse germline and gene names are used. Read data end 1 residue before the CDR3 end; the end is taken from the germline J gene. J is TRBJ2-1 and V is TRBV26; no reliable D call. Trimming removed 6 bases from V and 1 base from J, with 10 bases in between. Germline V gene lookup returns CDR1 KGHPV and CDR2 FQNQEV (reference sequence). The CDR3 is made up of 14 amino acids. CDR3 bases read: TGTGCCAGCAGGTTTGACACGAACTATGCTGAGCAGTTC. Encoded protein: CASRFDTNYAEQF. The whole CDR3 is CASRFDTNYAEQFF.

This clone is labeled as medium-sized. Any gene name here is a mouse gene name. The read ends 1 residue early relative to the CDR3; the germline J gene fills the gap. The chain uses TRBV26 and TRBJ1-1, with 7 bases identical to TRBD1. The germline CDR1 and CDR2 sequences are KGHPV and FQNQEV (reference sequence). The V segment lost 2 bases and the J segment 4 bases; nucleotides outside the gene matches: 4. The length of the CDR3 is 14 residues. The CDR3: CASSLVGQLTEVFF. CDR3 bases read: TGTGCCAGCAGTCTGGTGGGACAGCTCACAGAAGTCTTC. The full variable domain, with the rest looked up from reference TRBV26 and TRBJ1-1, is NSKVIQTPRYLVKGQGQKAKMRCIPEKGHPVVFWYQQNKNNEFKFLINFQNQEVLQQIDMTEKRFSAECPSNSPCSLEIQSSEAGDSALYLCASSLVGQLTEVFFGKGTRLTVV.

Points on this clone: Mouse gene names and germline throughout. The read ends 1 residue early relative to the CDR3; the germline J gene fills the gap. The chain carries TRBV29 and TRBJ2-1; D gene ambiguous. CDR1 and CDR2 from the germline V gene are MSHET and SYDVDS. The CDR3 totals 12 residues. V was shortened by 4 bases and J by 5 bases, with 6 bases between the two germline ends. The sequenced part of the CDR3 DNA is TGTGCTAGCAGTTCGACAAATGCTGAGCAGTTC. Residues: CASSSTNAEQF. The CDR3 as a whole reads CASSSTNAEQFF.

Note on this clone: The germline and genes are mouse ones. The sequence runs out 1 residue before the end of the CDR3; the remainder is reconstructed from the germline J gene. This chain connects TRBV16 to TRBJ2-4, with D possibly being TRBD1 or TRBD2 (5 bases each). V was trimmed by 1 base and J by 3 bases, leaving 5 bases between them. This CDR3 contains 13 residues. Per germline, CDR1 SGHSA and CDR2 FRNQAP. The covered CDR3 bases are TGTGCAAGCAGCTTAGGGGACCAAAACACCTTGTAC. Translating it yields CASSLGDQNTLY. The complete CDR3 protein is CASSLGDQNTLYF.

This clone came up a few times. Gene names and germline match the mouse. The read comes to an end 1 residue before the CDR3 does, leaving the germline J gene to fill in the end. The chain couples TRBV19 to TRBJ2-7; 13 nucleotides match TRBD2. The germline CDR1 and CDR2 sequences are FNHDT and SITEND (reference sequence). With 6 bases clipped from V and 0 bases from J, the junction kept 3 bases outside the gene matches. The CDR3 has 15 amino acids. The DNA read from the CDR3 is TGTGCCAGCACCGGACTGGGGGGGCGCTCCTATGAACAGTAC. It encodes CASTGLGGRSYEQY. The complete CDR3 reads CASTGLGGRSYEQYF.

This clone occurred a few times. Each gene name is a mouse one. The sequence runs out 1 residue before the end of the CDR3; the remainder is reconstructed from the germline J gene. The V and J genes are TRBV26 and TRBJ2-5; D gene uncertain. This CDR3 is 14 amino acids long. The germline gives CDR1 KGHPV, CDR2 FQNQEV (reference sequence). V was shortened by 2 bases and J by 2 bases, with 8 bases between the two germline ends. The CDR3: CASSLTGIQDTQYF. Incomplete CDR3 DNA: TGTGCCAGCAGTCTGACGGGGATCCAAGACACCCAGTAC.

Only a few counts were recorded for this clone. Mouse gene names and germline throughout. The CDR3 end is not reached by the read, which stops 1 residue before it; the germline J gene fills it in. The chain links TRBV3 to TRBJ1-3; D is possibly TRBD1 (6 bases). Per germline, CDR1 SNHLY and CDR2 FYNGKV (reference sequence). There are 13 residues in the CDR3. V lost 6 bases to trimming and J lost 2 bases, with 8 bases between them. The CDR3 loop reads CASRQGTGNTLYF. Incomplete CDR3 DNA: TGTGCCAGCAGACAGGGAACTGGAAATACGCTCTAT.

Details on this clone: Gene names denote mouse genes. The read terminates 1 residue ahead of where the CDR3 ends, so the germline J gene completes it. V is TRBV3 and J is TRBJ2-4, with 10 bases aligning to TRBD2. The CDR3 runs to 16 residues. Germline CDR1 reads SNHLY; CDR2 reads FYNGKV (reference sequence). V lost 4 bases, J lost 0 bases, and 4 bases stayed unmatched. The covered CDR3 bases are TGTGCCAGCAGCTCCCGACTGGGGGGAAGTCAAAACACCTTGTAC. It encodes CASSSRLGGSQNTLY. The full CDR3 reads CASSSRLGGSQNTLYF.

Comment on this clone: The listed genes are named as in mouse. The CDR3 end is not reached by the read, which stops 1 residue before it; the germline J gene fills it in. The chain uses TRBV26 and TRBJ2-1; no clear D. Trimming removed 5 bases at V and 5 bases at J, with 4 bases between. The CDR3 extends over 11 amino acids. The germline CDR1 and CDR2 sequences are KGHPV and FQNQEV (reference sequence). CDR3: CASSANAEQFF. CDR3 DNA (partial): TGTGCCAGCAGTGCAAATGCTGAGCAGTTC.

This clone was counted between two and nine times. Gene names are the mouse ones. The missing CDR3 end, 1 residue past where the read stops, is filled in from the germline J gene. V gene TRBV13-2 combines with J gene TRBJ2-5; TRBD1 matches 9 bases. The CDR3 spans 14 residues. With 3 bases clipped from V and 6 bases from J, the junction kept 5 bases outside the gene matches. Per germline, CDR1 NNHNN and CDR2 SYGAGS (reference sequence). CDR3: CASGVGTGLDTQYF. The DNA read from the CDR3 is TGTGCCAGCGGTGTCGGGACAGGGCTTGACACCCAGTAC.

Sample share makes this clone medium-sized. Genes and germline come from the mouse. The CDR3 is cut off 1 residue early in the read; its end comes from the germline J gene. The chain couples TRBV3 to TRBJ2-4; the D gene is possibly TRBD1 (5 bases). This CDR3 has 14 amino acids. V lost 2 bases and J lost 0, with 6 bases in between. Germline CDR1 reads SNHLY; CDR2 reads FYNGKV (reference sequence). The CDR3 DNA, read in part, is TGTGCCAGCAGCTTAAAGGGGAGTCAAAACACCTTGTAC. It codes for CASSLKGSQNTLY. The whole CDR3 region reads CASSLKGSQNTLYF.

In its sample, this clone is medium-sized (0.01 to 0.1%). Each gene name is a mouse one. The read ends 1 residue early relative to the CDR3; the germline J gene fills the gap. Other DNA variants within this sample encode the same CDR3. The rearrangement joins TRBV23 to TRBJ2-3. Germline V gene lookup returns CDR1 KGHTA and CDR2 FQNQQP. The CDR3 contains 14 residues. The CDR3 reads CSSSPTTSAETLYF. The sequenced CDR3 bases are TGCTCCAGCAGTCCCACAACTAGTGCAGAAACGCTGTAT.

In the case of this clone: Gene names are the mouse ones. The sequenced fragment ends 1 residue before the CDR3 boundary, so the rest is inferred from the germline J gene. The rearrangement joins TRBV26 to TRBJ2-5; D gene uncertain. Germline V CDR1 and CDR2: KGHPV, FQNQEV (reference sequence). The CDR3 runs 12 residues. The V gene lost 3 bases and the J gene lost 4 bases, with 5 bases spanning the gap. Incomplete CDR3 DNA: TGTGCCAGCAGTCTCACAAAAGACACCCAGTAC. Its translation is CASSLTKDTQY. The whole CDR3 protein is CASSLTKDTQYF. Looking up the rest from reference TRBV26 and TRBJ2-5 gives the full variable domain: NSKVIQTPRYLVKGQGQKAKMRCIPEKGHPVVFWYQQNKNNEFKFLINFQNQEVLQQIDMTEKRFSAECPSNSPCSLEIQSSEAGDSALYLCASSLTKDTQYFGPGTRLLVL.

This clone was seen just once. Gene names denote mouse genes. Read data end 1 residue before the CDR3 end; the end is taken from the germline J gene. The V gene is TRBV1, the J gene TRBJ2-7; perhaps TRBD2 as D (7 bases). This CDR3 region has 14 residues. Germline CDR1 and CDR2: NSQYPW and LRSPGD (reference sequence). V was cut by 1 base and J by 6 bases, with 13 bases left in between. This CDR3 reads CTCSAGAGGGEQYF. The DNA read from the CDR3 is TGCACCTGCAGTGCAGGGGCTGGGGGCGGTGAACAGTAC. The full variable domain, its missing parts supplied by reference TRBV1 and TRBJ2-7, is VTLLEQNPRWRLVPRGQAVNLRCILKNSQYPWMSWYQQDLQKQLQWLFTLRSPGDKEVKSLPGADYLATRVTDTELRLQVANMSQGRTLYCTCSAGAGGGEQYFGPGTRLTVL.

In the case of this clone: Gene names follow the mouse nomenclature. The CDR3 goes on 1 residue after the read ends, and that part is filled in from the germline J gene. This chain links TRBV26 with TRBJ1-4; D might be TRBD1 (5 bases). The CDR3 consists of 15 residues. The V and J ends lost 2 bases and 0 bases respectively, with 7 bases between them. The germline gives CDR1 KGHPV, CDR2 FQNQEV (reference sequence). CDR3 loop: CASSLRGISNERLFF. The DNA read from the CDR3 is TGTGCCAGCAGTCTGAGGGGTATTTCCAACGAAAGATTATTT.

Turning to this clone: Genes and germline come from the mouse. The CDR3 end is not reached by the read, which stops 1 residue before it; the germline J gene fills it in. The chain employs TRBV19 and TRBJ2-3, with 14 bases aligning to TRBD2. The CDR3 extends over 16 amino acids. The V and J ends lost 0 bases and 4 bases, in that order; junction bases with no gene match: 1. The germline CDR1 and CDR2 sequences are FNHDT and SITEND (reference sequence). The CDR3 loop is CASSIGDWGGSETLYF. Incomplete CDR3 DNA: TGTGCCAGCAGTATAGGGGACTGGGGGGGCTCAGAAACGCTGTAT. Complete variable domain (other parts from reference TRBV19 and TRBJ2-3): GGIITQTPKFLIGQEGQKLTLKCQQNFNHDTMYWYRQDSGKGLRLIYYSITENDLQKGDLSEGYDASREKKSSFSLTVTSAQKNEMAVFLCASSIGDWGGSETLYFGSGTRLTVL.

About this clone: Gene names are mouse gene names. CDR3 loop: CASGGDATEVFF. Incomplete CDR3 DNA: TGTGCCAGCGGGGGGGATGCCACAGAAGTCTTC. The gene calls are TRBV26 and TRBJ1-1, with a tentative D call TRBD1 (5 bases). The CDR3 extends 1 residue past the end of the read, so its final part is completed from the germline J gene. The germline gives CDR1 KGHPV, CDR2 FQNQEV (reference sequence). Trimming shortened V by 8 bases and J by 4 bases, and 11 bases separated the two germline ends. CDR3 length equals 12 residues. The full variable domain, in which reference TRBV26 and TRBJ1-1 provide the parts outside the CDR3, is NSKVIQTPRYLVKGQGQKAKMRCIPEKGHPVVFWYQQNKNNEFKFLINFQNQEVLQQIDMTEKRFSAECPSNSPCSLEIQSSEAGDSALYLCASGGDATEVFFGKGTRLTVV.

On this clone: Genes and germline are mouse. The read finishes 1 residue shy of the CDR3 end, and the germline J gene is used to complete it. The rearrangement links TRBV5 to TRBJ2-5, with 8 bases aligning to TRBD2. Trimming took 0 bases from V and 6 from J; bases not matched to a gene: 2. This CDR3 is 14 amino acids long. CDR1 is LGHNA, CDR2 YNLKQL, per germline (reference sequence). The CDR3 spells CASSQDWGEDTQYF. The CDR3 DNA, read in part, is TGTGCCAGCAGCCAAGACTGGGGGGAGGACACCCAGTAC.

Comment on this clone: Genes and germline come from the mouse. The CDR3 goes on 1 residue after the read ends, and that part is filled in from the germline J gene. The chain is built from TRBV13-2 and TRBJ1-1, with unresolved D. Trimming left V 0 bases short and J 0 bases short, with 3 bases between. The CDR3 sequence is 13 residues long. The germline gives CDR1 NNHNN, CDR2 SYGAGS (reference sequence). The CDR3 reads CASGDGQNTEVFF. The sequenced CDR3 bases are TGTGCCAGCGGTGATGGACAGAACACAGAAGTCTTC.

This clone was seen a few times. Gene labels here are mouse ones. Sequencing ends 1 residue short of the CDR3 end; the germline J gene provides the rest. The chain couples TRBV1 to TRBJ2-1; 8 nucleotides match TRBD1. V lost 4 bases to trimming and J lost 3 bases; unmatched junction nucleotides: 2. The CDR3 totals 14 residues. Germline V gene data show CDR1 as NSQYPW and CDR2 as LRSPGD (reference sequence). The CDR3: CTCSEDRAYAEQFF. The sequenced CDR3 bases are TGCACCTGCAGTGAGGACAGGGCCTATGCTGAGCAGTTC.

This clone was counted a few times. Gene names and germline refer to mouse. The read gets to within 1 residue of the CDR3 end, and the germline J gene fills in the rest. The chain employs TRBV23 and TRBJ2-1. Germline V lookup: CDR1 KGHTA, CDR2 FQNQQP. The CDR3 loop spans 14 amino acids. CDR3: CSSSPGSNYAEQFF. The DNA read from the CDR3 is TGCTCCAGCAGTCCGGGATCCAACTATGCTGAGCAGTTC. Full variable domain (outside the CDR3, taken from reference TRBV23 and TRBJ2-1): DAAVTQKPRYLIKMKGQEAEMKCIPEKGHTAVFWYQQKQSKELKFLIYFQNQQPLDQIDMVKERFSAVCPSSSLCSLGIRTCEAEDSALYLCSSSPGSNYAEQFFGPGTRLTVL.

Of note for this clone: The genes are named according to mouse. The read ends 1 residue before the CDR3 terminus; that terminus is restored from the germline J gene. Other nucleotide sequences in the sample specify the same CDR3. This sequence joins TRBV26 and TRBJ1-1; D gene ambiguous. Germline V gives CDR1 KGHPV, CDR2 FQNQEV (reference sequence). Trimming took off 4 bases at V and 0 bases at J, with 6 bases between the two ends. CDR3 length: 13 residues. The CDR3 DNA, read in part, is TGTGCCAGCAGTCCCGGACAGAACACAGAAGTCTTC. Amino acids: CASSPGQNTEVF. In full, the CDR3 is CASSPGQNTEVFF.

This clone occurred a few times. Genes and germline are mouse. The observed sequence ends 1 residue before the CDR3 terminus, with the missing tail filled in from the germline J gene. The rearrangement uses TRBV12-1 and TRBJ2-5; 7 nucleotides agree with TRBD2. CDR1 and CDR2 (germline): SGHSN, HYEKVE. The CDR3 has 14 amino acids. Germline trimming cut 1 base from V and 0 bases from J; bases unmatched to any gene: 0. Partial CDR3 DNA: TGTGCCAGCTCTCTGGACTGGAACCAAGACACCCAGTAC. It encodes CASSLDWNQDTQY. The complete CDR3 protein is CASSLDWNQDTQYF.

This clone is medium-sized (0.01 to 0.1%) by share. Genes here carry mouse names. With the read ending 1 residue before the CDR3 end, the germline J gene is used to fill in that end. Other DNA sequences in the same sample also yield this CDR3. This chain links TRBV26 with TRBJ2-7, with a possible D match to TRBD1 (6 bases). The CDR3 totals 12 residues. V was trimmed by 3 bases and J by 3 bases, leaving 6 bases between them. The germline gives CDR1 KGHPV, CDR2 FQNQEV (reference sequence). CDR3 region: CASSLQGYEQYF. The DNA read from the CDR3 is TGTGCCAGCAGTCTACAGGGCTATGAACAGTAC.

This clone is medium-sized within its sample. Germline and genes: mouse. Read sequence stops 1 residue before the CDR3 end, and the germline J gene provides the missing end. J is TRBJ2-3 and V is TRBV24; D is possibly TRBD2 (7 bases). This CDR3 is built from 16 residues. Germline assignment: CDR1 KGHTA and CDR2 FRNEEI. V was clipped by 0 bases and J by 5 bases, with 15 bases between them. The CDR3 here is CASSLYRGARVETLYF. Partial CDR3 DNA: TGTGCCAGCAGTCTGTATCGGGGGGCGCGGGTAGAAACGCTGTAT.

Remarks on this clone: The genes and germline here are from mouse. CDR3 bases read: TGTGCAAGCAGGGGTGGGGGTGCAGAAACGCTGTAT. Amino acid sequence: CASRGGGAETLY. The full-length CDR3 reads as CASRGGGAETLYF. The V call is TRBV16, the J call TRBJ2-3, with D possibly being TRBD2 (5 bases). Read coverage stops 1 residue before the CDR3 terminus; the germline J gene supplies the remainder. The CDR3 consists of 13 residues. Germline V gene data show CDR1 as SGHSA and CDR2 as FRNQAP. V was shortened by 6 bases and J by 1 base, with 8 bases between the two germline ends.